These 2 T cell receptor beta chains share one sample of origin, sequenced in a study of patients and donors after allogeneic stem cell transplantation. TCRdb used MiXCR to reprocess the RT-PCR reads, holding one entry per CDR3 protein. Of approximately 140,000 distinct CDR3 sequences in the sample, approximately 40% were seen once. The sequencing sample was made of blood, either unsorted or a sorted T cell fraction (not recorded which). Every receptor here comes from a human donor who was either an allogeneic HSCT recipient or a stem cell or donor lymphocyte infusion donor (not recorded which). It is not recorded whose cells these are; they may come from a transplant donor.

There are a few counts of this clonotype. The chain employs TRBV15 and TRBJ1-2; a weak D match, TRBD1 (6 bases). The CDR3 loop spans 14 amino acids. The germline V gene has CDR1 LNHNV and CDR2 YYDKDF (reference sequence). Trimming took 1 base from V and 8 from J, leaving 14 bases between them. CDR3 region: CATSRARGAEGYTF. CDR3 coding DNA: TGTGCCACCAGCAGAGCGCGGGGGGCGGAGGGCTACACCTTC.

The chain combines TRBV12-3 or TRBV12-4 with TRBJ2-4; 8 bases align to TRBD1. There are 13 residues in the CDR3. With 2 bases clipped from V and 8 bases from J, the junction kept 2 bases outside the gene matches. CDR3 DNA: TGTGCCAGCAGTTTACAGGGGGCGTACATTCAGTACTTC. It encodes CASSLQGAYIQYF.